The 27 T cell receptor beta chains below come from one sample, sequenced in a study of blood T cell repertoires in COVID-19. Repertoires were generated with immunoSEQ multiplex PCR, while TCRdb's copy carries only in-frame clones and drops some. Of roughly 180,000 clones listed, roughly 88% are singletons. Specimen: PBMCs or T cells enriched from blood (not recorded which). Receptors originate from a woman in her sixties or seventies who had recovered from COVID-19.

This sequence joins TRBV7-8 and TRBJ2-1; TRBD2 matches 8 bases. This CDR3 is 15 amino acids long. Germline assignment: CDR1 SGHVS and CDR2 FQNEAQ. Unmatched junction bases numbered 4, after V lost 2 bases and J lost 4 bases. The CDR3 DNA reads TGTGCCAGCAGCTTATTTACTAGCGGATACAATGAGCAGTTCTTC. It is translated as CASSLFTSGYNEQFF. The entire variable domain, with the rest obtained from reference TRBV7-8 and TRBJ2-1, is as follows: GAGVSQSPRYKVAKRGQDVALRCDPISGHVSLFWYQQALGQGPEFLTYFQNEAQLDKSGLPSDRFFAERPEGSVSTLKIQRTQQEDSAVYLCASSLFTSGYNEQFFGPGTRLTVL.

This clone has only a few counts. This sequence joins TRBV12-5 and TRBJ2-7; D perhaps matches TRBD1 (6 bases). V was pared by 5 bases and J by 4 bases, with 27 bases between. The germline V gene has CDR1 LGHNT and CDR2 FRNRAP. The CDR3 length is 18 residues. CDR3 in amino acids: CASGVEVIPGTRLYEQYF. Here the CDR3 DNA reads TGTGCTAGTGGTGTGGAAGTAATCCCCGGGACAAGACTTTACGAGCAGTACTTC.

In this sample, this clone turned up many times. CDR3: CASSKRQGAFGYGYTF. The CDR3 nucleotides are TGTGCCAGTAGTAAGCGTCAGGGGGCTTTTGGCTATGGCTACACCTTC. The rearrangement uses TRBV19 and TRBJ1-2, with 8 nucleotides matching TRBD1. Germline lookup yields CDR1 LNHDA and CDR2 SQIVND (reference sequence). The CDR3 consists of 16 residues. J gave up 4 bases and V 4 bases, and 11 bases lay outside the gene matches.

The chain combines TRBV19 with TRBJ2-7; 7 positions agree with TRBD1. CDR1 is LNHDA and CDR2 is SQIVND in the germline V gene (reference sequence). The length of the CDR3 is 13 residues. V lost 10 bases to trimming and J lost 6 bases; unmatched junction nucleotides: 12. This CDR3 is CATSGQVSTEQYF. The CDR3, as DNA: TGTGCCACTTCAGGACAGGTCTCTACCGAGCAGTACTTC.

CDR3 sequence (DNA): TGTGCCAGCAGCTTTTGGGGCGCGAGTGGCTACACCTTC. Translating gives CASSFWGASGYTF. The chain combines TRBV5-4 with TRBJ1-2, with TRBD1 as a possible D gene (5 bases). Germline-derived CDR1 and CDR2 are SGHNT and YYREEE (reference sequence). V was trimmed by 2 bases and J by 7 bases, leaving 12 bases between them. CDR3 length: 13 amino acids.

This clone has only a few counts. The genes are TRBV19 and TRBJ1-3; D gene unclear. The germline V and J ends were trimmed by 9 bases and 4 bases, with 16 bases remaining between them. This CDR3 has 14 amino acids. Germline CDR1 LNHDA, CDR2 SQIVND (reference sequence). CDR3 protein: CASNSRVSGNTIYF. The CDR3 nucleotides read TGTGCCAGCAACTCGAGGGTGTCCGGAAACACCATATATTTT.

This chain connects TRBV7-7 to TRBJ1-5; perhaps TRBD1 as D (5 bases). This CDR3 is 14 amino acids long. Germline CDR1 SSHAT, CDR2 FNYEAQ (reference sequence). The CDR3: CASDPFRASRPQHF. The CDR3 bases are TGTGCTAGCGACCCTTTCAGGGCGTCTCGGCCCCAGCATTTT.

The genes are TRBV6-5 and TRBJ2-4; 7 bases match TRBD1. V shed 6 bases, J shed 0 bases, and the junction held 5 bases outside the gene matches. In germline, CDR1 is MNHEY, CDR2 SVGAGI. The CDR3 totals 15 residues. The CDR3 DNA sequence: TGTGCCAGCAGCCGGGACAGTATAGCCAAAAACATTCAGTACTTC. Residues: CASSRDSIAKNIQYF.

This CDR3 reads CSARLGQGGFF. CDR3 sequence (DNA): TGCAGTGCTAGATTAGGGCAGGGAGGTTTCTTT. The rearrangement joins TRBV20-1 to TRBJ1-1; a possible D gene is TRBD1 (5 bases). CDR1 DFQATT and CDR2 SNEGSKA come from the germline V gene (reference sequence). Trimming left V 2 bases short and J 13 bases short, with 14 bases between. The CDR3 runs 11 residues.

This clone came up once. The genes are TRBV11-2 and TRBJ2-4; 10 bases align to TRBD1. CDR1 is SGHAT and CDR2 is FQNNGV in the germline V gene. With 5 bases clipped from V and 0 bases from J, the junction kept 7 bases outside the gene matches. This CDR3 has 17 amino acids. The CDR3, as DNA: TGTGCCAGCAGCCCCCGGACAGGGGGAATAGCCAAAAACATTCAGTACTTC. Amino acid sequence: CASSPRTGGIAKNIQYF.

V is TRBV28 and J is TRBJ1-4; 8 bases fit TRBD1. This CDR3 is built from 14 residues. V was clipped by 5 bases and J by 5 bases; unmatched bases: 4. Germline loops: CDR1 MDHEN, CDR2 SYDVKM. The CDR3 sequence: CASSMGQENEKLFF. For the CDR3, the DNA is TGTGCCAGCAGTATGGGACAGGAAAATGAAAAACTGTTTTTT. The complete variable domain, with remaining parts taken from reference TRBV28 and TRBJ1-4, reads DVKVTQSSRYLVKRTGEKVFLECVQDMDHENMFWYRQDPGLGLRLIYFSYDVKMKEKGDIPEGYSVSREKKERFSLILESASTNQTSMYLCASSMGQENEKLFFGSGTQLSVL.

This chain connects TRBV5-8 to TRBJ1-5; weak D call: TRBD1 (5 bases). CDR1 is SGHTS, CDR2 YDEGEE, per germline. The V end was cut by 4 bases, the J end by 1 base, with 12 bases between. This CDR3 comprises 15 residues. Written as DNA, the CDR3 is TGTGCCAGCAGCCCTTCGGGGGACAGCAATCAGCCCCAGCATTTT. Its translation is CASSPSGDSNQPQHF.

This clone was seen a few times. The V and J genes are TRBV19 and TRBJ1-5; 8 positions agree with TRBD1. The CDR3 runs to 14 residues. V shed 8 bases, J shed 4 bases, and the junction held 7 bases outside the gene matches. In germline, CDR1 is LNHDA, CDR2 SQIVND (reference sequence). The CDR3 protein is CASGRTGLNQPQHF. Here the CDR3 DNA reads TGTGCCAGTGGGCGGACAGGGTTGAATCAGCCCCAGCATTTT.

This sequence joins TRBV19 and TRBJ1-2, with a tentative D call TRBD1 (5 bases). V was pared by 6 bases and J by 2 bases, with 10 bases between. This CDR3 has 13 amino acids. Germline CDR1 LNHDA, CDR2 SQIVND (reference sequence). The CDR3 bases are TGTGCCAGTAGGGTGGACACAAACTATGGCTACACCTTC. This encodes CASRVDTNYGYTF.

This chain uses TRBV7-8 with TRBJ1-6, with a tentative D call TRBD1 (5 bases). This CDR3 region has 16 residues. From germline, CDR1 is SGHVS and CDR2 FQNEAQ. With 1 base removed from V and 7 bases from J, the gap between germline ends came to 14 bases. This CDR3 reads CASSLVTAPPNSPLHF. Here the CDR3 DNA reads TGTGCCAGCAGCTTAGTGACAGCCCCCCCCAATTCACCCCTCCACTTT.

CDR3 coding DNA: TGCGCCAGCCAGGATAGGAAGGCTGACACTGAAGCTTTCTTT. Residues: CASQDRKADTEAFF. This chain uses TRBV5-1 with TRBJ1-1; D is unclear. CDR1 and CDR2 from the germline V gene are SGHRS and YFSETQ. V lost 7 bases and J lost 3, with 16 bases in between. The CDR3 length is 14 residues.

This clone was seen a handful of times. The chain joins TRBV6-1 to TRBJ1-1, with TRBD1 identical over 7 bases. The V gene's germline CDR1 is MNHNS and CDR2 SASEGT. V lost 4 bases to trimming and J lost 1 base; unmatched junction nucleotides: 15. The CDR3 loop spans 18 amino acids. CDR3: CASSGRQGWGSGNTEAFF. CDR3 sequence (DNA): TGTGCCAGCAGTGGAAGACAGGGTTGGGGGAGCGGGAACACTGAAGCTTTCTTT.

The DNA for the CDR3 is TGTGCCAGCAGCCCCGGACTGTACAATGAGCAGTTCTTC. Translation: CASSPGLYNEQFF. V and J are TRBV5-8 and TRBJ2-1, with D possibly being TRBD2 (5 bases). Trimming took 4 bases from V and 4 from J, leaving 9 bases between them. Germline CDR1 reads SGHTS; CDR2 reads YDEGEE. The CDR3 loop spans 13 amino acids. Filled out from reference TRBV5-8 and TRBJ2-1, the complete variable domain reads EAGVTQSPTHLIKTRGQQATLRCSPISGHTSVYWYQQALGLGLQFLLWYDEGEERNRGNFPPRFSGRQFPNYSSELNVNALELEDSALYLCASSPGLYNEQFFGPGTRLTVL.

The rearrangement links TRBV5-4 to TRBJ1-2, with TRBD1 matching 7 bases. This CDR3 is 14 amino acids long. V lost 9 bases, J lost 2 bases, and 10 bases stayed unmatched. The germline gives CDR1 SGHNT, CDR2 YYREEE (reference sequence). The CDR3 nucleotides are TGTGCCACCCAGGGGGACCTACAAAACTATGGCTACACCTTC. It is translated as CATQGDLQNYGYTF.

The CDR3: CASTSRGPRDKNIQYF. For the CDR3, the DNA is TGCGCCAGCACCTCTAGGGGCCCTAGGGACAAAAACATTCAGTACTTC. The chain carries TRBV23-1 and TRBJ2-4; possibly TRBD1 for D (5 bases). TRBV23-1 is placed among ORFs of uncertain function. The CDR3 runs 16 residues. V shed 7 bases and J shed 3 bases, with 19 bases lying between them.

The chain combines TRBV5-6 with TRBJ1-2, with TRBD1 matching 9 bases. This CDR3 spans 13 amino acids. Germline V CDR1 and CDR2: SGHDT, YYEEEE. The junction had 7 bases not matched to a gene; V was cut back by 6 bases and J by 7 bases. CDR3 nucleotide sequence: TGTGCCAGCACAGGGACAGGGCTTCGTGGCTACACCTTC. Translated, it gives CASTGTGLRGYTF.

This clone came up once. The CDR3 coding sequence is TGCGCCAGCAGCCGAGGTGCCCCTTCCTACAATGAGCAGTTCTTC. Protein: CASSRGAPSYNEQFF. The J gene is TRBJ2-1, the V gene TRBV10-2; D unclear. The germline V gene has CDR1 WSHSY and CDR2 SAAADI. The CDR3 totals 15 residues. The ends were cut back, 6 bases at V and 1 base at J, with 13 bases in the middle.

The chain uses TRBV11-1 and TRBJ2-7; 9 nucleotides align to TRBD1. This CDR3 comprises 13 residues. Germline V lookup: CDR1 SGHAT, CDR2 FQDESV (reference sequence). The V and J ends lost 7 bases and 5 bases, in that order; junction bases with no gene match: 6. The CDR3 DNA reads as TGTGCCAGCACCCAGACAGGGGGAGACGAGCAGTACTTC. Translation: CASTQTGGDEQYF. The full variable domain, completed using reference TRBV11-1 and TRBJ2-7, is EAEVAQSPRYKITEKSQAVAFWCDPISGHATLYWYRQILGQGPELLVQFQDESVVDDSQLPKDRFSAERLKGVDSTLKIQPAELGDSAMYLCASTQTGGDEQYFGPGTRLTVT.

About this clone: Other DNA sequences within the sample encode an identical CDR3. This sequence joins TRBV30 and TRBJ1-2; D gene ambiguous. The CDR3 has 11 amino acids. Trimming removed 0 bases from V and 5 bases from J, with 4 bases in between. The germline V gene encodes CDR1 GTSNPN and CDR2 SVGIG (reference sequence). The CDR3 protein is CAWSVRYGYTF. CDR3 sequence (DNA): TGTGCCTGGAGTGTCCGGTATGGCTACACCTTC.

The CDR3 DNA is TGTGCCAGTAGTATCGACAGGTCTTCTAACTATGGCTACACCTTC. Residues: CASSIDRSSNYGYTF. The chain carries TRBV19 and TRBJ1-2; tentative D call: TRBD1 (6 bases). CDR1 and CDR2 (germline): LNHDA, SQIVND (reference sequence). V was trimmed by 3 bases and J by 0 bases, leaving 11 bases between them. The CDR3 is 15 residues long.

The chain links TRBV7-9 to TRBJ2-5, with D perhaps TRBD2 (6 bases). V lost 6 bases and J 3 bases, leaving 17 bases between the germline ends. The CDR3 consists of 15 residues. Germline CDR1 is SEHNR and CDR2 is FQNEAQ (reference sequence). Here the CDR3 reads CASRKGHGGKETQYF. Here the CDR3 DNA reads TGTGCCAGCAGAAAGGGCCACGGGGGTAAAGAGACCCAGTACTTC. The full variable domain, with the rest looked up from reference TRBV7-9 and TRBJ2-5, is DTGVSQNPRHKITKRGQNVTFRCDPISEHNRLYWYRQTLGQGPEFLTYFQNEAQLEKSRLLSDRFSAERPKGSFSTLEIQRTEQGDSAMYLCASRKGHGGKETQYFGPGTRLLVL.

The sample holds one count of this clone. The chain combines TRBV5-1 with TRBJ2-2, with TRBD1 matching 8 bases. The ends lost 2 bases at V and 1 base at J; junction bases unmatched: 4. Per the germline V gene, CDR1 is SGHRS and CDR2 is YFSETQ. The CDR3 consists of 16 residues. The CDR3 bases are TGCGCCAGCAGCTTAGGACAGGGAAAGAACACCGGGGAGCTGTTTTTT. As protein: CASSLGQGKNTGELFF.